Presented here are 11 T cell receptor beta chains from one specimen sequenced in a study of glioma-infiltrating T cells after dendritic cell vaccination (dated by TCRdb to about 2016). Library prep was done by the immunoSEQ multiplex PCR assay. This is the immuneACCESS table as TCRdb keeps it, with only in-frame sequences that have V and J called. A part of the clones is gone; compared with another copy, unresolved V genes explain less than half, and the rest is unexplained. For this sample there are more than 95,000 clones; 80% appear just once. 5.4% of the sample is taken by the ten largest. Read against the paper, the sample's time point label means: after dendritic cell vaccination, including at tumor progression/relapse. Source: blood, taken after dendritic cell vaccination. Source of these receptors: a human donor with glioblastoma.

CDR3 amino acids: CASSDQGKETQYF. In nucleotides, the CDR3 is TGTGCCAGCAGTGACCAGGGAAAGGAGACCCAGTACTTC. The chain is built from TRBV2 and TRBJ2-5, with D perhaps matching TRBD1 (5 bases). This CDR3 comprises 13 residues. From germline, CDR1 is SNHLY and CDR2 FYNNEI. Trimming shortened V by 3 bases and J by 5 bases, and 10 bases separated the two germline ends.

The chain joins TRBV6-1 to TRBJ1-5; TRBD1 matches 9 bases. Germline trimming cut 6 bases from V and 7 bases from J; bases unmatched to any gene: 10. Germline values: CDR1 MNHNS, CDR2 SASEGT. The CDR3 consists of 15 residues. The CDR3 loop is CASRLGTGRWQPQHF. CDR3 DNA: TGTGCCAGCAGGCTTGGGACAGGGAGGTGGCAGCCCCAGCATTTT.

The gene calls are TRBV28 and TRBJ1-2; 7 bases map to TRBD1. Germline CDR1 is MDHEN and CDR2 is SYDVKM. The CDR3 length is 13 residues. Trimming at V came to 6 bases and at J to 8 bases, leaving 9 bases not matched to a gene. The CDR3 nucleotides read TGTGCCAGCAGCCGGGACAGTGTCCAAGGCTACACCTTC. Residues: CASSRDSVQGYTF.

The gene calls are TRBV11-2 and TRBJ2-7; 7 bases fit TRBD2. Germline CDR1 and CDR2: SGHAT and FQNNGV. CDR3 length equals 13 residues. J gave up 2 bases and V 8 bases, and 6 bases lay outside the gene matches. CDR3 in amino acids: CASQGAGTYEQYF. In DNA form, the CDR3 reads TGTGCCAGCCAAGGAGCGGGGACCTACGAGCAGTACTTC.

This clone was seen only a few times. The chain uses TRBV14 and TRBJ1-6; D ambiguous. This CDR3 is built from 14 residues. V dropped 0 bases and J dropped 4 bases, with 4 bases sitting between them. CDR1 SGHDN and CDR2 FVKESK come from the germline V gene. CDR3 sequence (DNA): TGTGCCAGCAGCCAAGATATATATAATTCACCCCTCCACTTT. This translates into CASSQDIYNSPLHF. The full variable domain, with the rest looked up from reference TRBV14 and TRBJ1-6, is EAGVTQFPSHSVIEKGQTVTLRCDPISGHDNLYWYRRVMGKEIKFLLHFVKESKQDESGMPNNRFLAERTGGTYSTLKVQPAELEDSGVYFCASSQDIYNSPLHFGNGTRLTVT.

The V call is TRBV18, the J call TRBJ1-5, with no clear D. The CDR3 is made up of 16 amino acids. V lost 3 bases and J lost 3, with 15 bases in between. The V gene's germline CDR1 is KGHSH and CDR2 LQKENI. CDR3 bases: TGTGCCAGCTCACCCGAGGCTCGGGGAAACAATCAGCCCCAGCATTTT. Protein: CASSPEARGNNQPQHF.

This clone showed up just a few times. The chain combines TRBV6-6 with TRBJ1-2, with D possibly being TRBD1 (6 bases). Germline CDR1 MNHNY, CDR2 SVGAGI (reference sequence). V lost 6 bases, J lost 6 bases, and 14 bases lay in between. The CDR3 is 13 residues long. The CDR3 bases are TGTGCCAGCAGACAACAGGGTAGGGATGGCTACACCTTC. Encoded protein: CASRQQGRDGYTF.

The gene calls are TRBV5-6 and TRBJ2-1; D remains ambiguous. This CDR3 spans 12 amino acids. Per germline, CDR1 SGHDT and CDR2 YYEEEE. V was clipped by 4 bases and J by 10 bases, with 12 bases between them. CDR3 amino acids: CASSLTVREQFF. CDR3 coding DNA: TGTGCCAGCAGCCTTACCGTCCGGGAGCAGTTCTTC.

V gene TRBV27 combines with J gene TRBJ1-5; weak D call: TRBD1 (6 bases). Per the germline V gene, CDR1 is MNHEY and CDR2 is SMNVEV (reference sequence). The CDR3 covers 12 residues. The germline V and J ends were trimmed by 9 bases and 7 bases, with 13 bases remaining between them. The CDR3 loop reads CARTGLRQPQHF. The CDR3 DNA reads as TGTGCCAGAACAGGGTTGAGACAGCCCCAGCATTTT.

V and J are TRBV10-3 and TRBJ2-7; maybe TRBD1 (5 bases). CDR1 and CDR2 (germline): ENHRY, SYGVKD. Trimming left V 10 bases short and J 2 bases short, with 12 bases between. The CDR3 has 12 amino acids. CDR3 nucleotide sequence: TGTGCCAGCCGCGACAGTACCTACGAGCAGTACTTC. This sequence encodes CASRDSTYEQYF.

V usage is TRBV7-3 and J usage is TRBJ1-5; no definite D call. Germline assignment: CDR1 SGHTA and CDR2 FQGTGA. Deletions cut 3 bases from V and 5 bases from J, with 8 bases between. This CDR3 region has 13 residues. CDR3 in amino acids: CASSLGSDQPQHF. CDR3 DNA sequence: TGTGCCAGCAGCTTGGGGAGCGATCAGCCCCAGCATTTT.